The rows below give T cell receptor beta chains drawn from one sample of a study of blood T cell repertoires in COVID-19. Method: immunoSEQ multiplex PCR; TCRdb's copy keeps in-frame clones and lacks some. Found here are more than 200,000 clones, approximately 83% of them singletons; the top ten hold more than 7%. The source material was peripheral blood. Receptor source: a man older than 75 with acute or convalescent COVID-19. CDR3s include the opening cysteine and the closing phenylalanine or tryptophan. The D gene is left open where the match is weak. Not all rows give a size; the values are once, few, many and, for expanded clones, a class.

V gene	clone size	J gene	D gene	CDR3 protein	CDR3 DNA
TRBV27	-	TRBJ2-1	-	CASSFRNEQFF	TGTGCCAGCAGTTTCAGAAATGAGCAGTTCTTC
TRBV4-1	-	TRBJ1-5	TRBD1	CASSQVSRPTGGNQPQHF	TGCGCCAGCAGCCAAGTTAGCAGACCGACAGGGGGCAATCAGCCCCAGCATTTT
TRBV6-2/TRBV6-3	-	TRBJ1-1	-	CASSSLSRSMNTEAFF	TGTGCCAGCAGTTCGCTCTCCAGGTCAATGAACACTGAAGCTTTCTTT
TRBV20-1	-	TRBJ2-5	-	CSASSLETQYF	TGCAGTGCCTCTTCCCTGGAGACCCAGTACTTC
TRBV3-1/TRBV3-2	-	TRBJ1-3	-	CASSQARGAIYF	TGTGCCAGCAGCCAGGCCCGAGGAGCCATATATTTT
TRBV10-3	many	TRBJ2-5	TRBD1	CAISLTGDQETQYF	TGTGCCATCAGTCTAACAGGGGACCAAGAGACCCAGTACTTC
TRBV7-2	-	TRBJ2-5	TRBD2	CASRMALAGQETQYF	TGTGCCAGCCGCATGGCCTTAGCGGGACAAGAGACCCAGTACTTC
TRBV5-8	-	TRBJ2-7	-	CASSPGTTSNDYEQYF	TGTGCCAGCAGCCCCGGGACAACCTCGAATGACTACGAGCAGTACTTC
TRBV10-3	-	TRBJ2-1	-	CAISESNGRKTYNEQFF	TGTGCCATCAGTGAGTCGAATGGCAGGAAGACCTACAATGAGCAGTTCTTC
TRBV28	-	TRBJ1-5	TRBD1	CASSKMDRRYQPQHF	TGTGCCAGCAGTAAAATGGACAGGCGGTATCAGCCCCAGCATTTT
TRBV5-1	-	TRBJ1-4	-	CASSSDRLNEKLFF	TGCGCCAGCAGCTCCGACAGACTTAATGAAAAACTGTTTTTT
TRBV15	-	TRBJ2-3	-	CATSRVWRTLGPDTQYF	TGTGCCACCAGCAGAGTATGGCGGACTCTTGGACCAGATACGCAGTATTTT
TRBV3-1/TRBV3-2	-	TRBJ2-1	-	CASSRPSGVQKEQFF	TGTGCCAGCAGCCGCCCCAGCGGAGTCCAGAAGGAGCAGTTCTTC
TRBV28	few	TRBJ1-2	TRBD1	CASTRPGQGFYGYTF	TGTGCCAGCACCCGGCCAGGACAGGGGTTCTATGGCTACACCTTC
TRBV24-1	-	TRBJ2-7	-	CATSDTFNTPYEQYF	TGTGCCACCAGTGATACGTTCAACACCCCCTACGAGCAGTACTTC
TRBV11-2	-	TRBJ1-6	TRBD1	CASSLRTGFSYNSPLHF	TGTGCCAGCAGCCTAAGGACAGGGTTCTCCTATAATTCACCCCTCCACTTT
TRBV2	-	TRBJ2-3	TRBD1	CASSTRDREFYF	TGTGCCAGCAGTACCCGGGACAGGGAATTTTATTTT
TRBV5-1	many	TRBJ2-5	-	CASSLGPQGEGTQYF	TGCGCCAGCAGCTTGGGACCACAAGGCGAGGGGACCCAGTACTTC
TRBV4-1	-	TRBJ2-7	-	CASSQSLRQSSYEQYF	TGCGCCAGCAGCCAAAGTCTTAGACAAAGCTCCTACGAGCAGTACTTC
TRBV10-3	-	TRBJ2-6	-	CAIGQSYSGANVLTF	TGTGCCATCGGACAGTCCTACTCTGGGGCCAACGTCCTGACTTTC
TRBV4-2	few	TRBJ2-1	-	CASSQPWVSGHNEQFF	TGTGCCAGCAGCCAGCCTTGGGTGAGCGGTCACAATGAGCAGTTCTTC
TRBV27	-	TRBJ1-6	-	CASTSDGFNSPLHF	TGTGCCAGCACCTCCGACGGGTTTAATTCACCCCTCCACTTT
TRBV7-2	-	TRBJ2-7	TRBD1	CASSSIGQGAGEQYF	TGTGCCAGCAGCTCCATAGGACAGGGGGCGGGAGAGCAGTACTTC
TRBV4-1	-	TRBJ1-5	-	CASSQDLMGRAFSNQPQHF	TGCGCCAGCAGCCAAGATCTAATGGGCAGGGCATTTAGCAATCAGCCCCAGCATTTT
TRBV15	-	TRBJ1-4	TRBD1	CATSQGAATTNEKLFF	TGTGCCACGAGTCAGGGGGCGGCCACAACTAATGAAAAACTGTTTTTT
TRBV5-4	-	TRBJ2-7	TRBD1	CASSPRDRAVEQYF	TGTGCCAGCAGCCCACGGGACAGGGCGGTCGAGCAGTACTTC
TRBV28	-	TRBJ1-2	-	CASWGEDYGYTF	TGTGCCAGCTGGGGGGAGGACTATGGCTACACCTTC
TRBV30	-	TRBJ2-6	TRBD1	CACRQGHGANVLTF	TGTGCCTGCCGACAGGGGCATGGGGCCAACGTCCTGACTTTC
TRBV7-9	-	TRBJ2-7	TRBD1	CASSLDRGRSYEQYF	TGTGCCAGCAGCCTCGACAGGGGCCGCTCCTACGAGCAGTACTTC
TRBV5-8	-	TRBJ1-5	-	CASSPREGLQPQHF	TGTGCCAGCAGCCCGAGGGAGGGGCTTCAGCCCCAGCATTTT
TRBV10-3	-	TRBJ2-7	-	CAISESDSGTAGYEQYF	TGTGCCATCAGTGAGTCGGATTCCGGGACTGCGGGTTACGAGCAGTACTTC
TRBV20-1	-	TRBJ1-2	-	CSAYSYGYTF	TGCAGTGCTTATAGCTATGGCTACACCTTC
TRBV28	-	TRBJ2-7	-	CASRSPQGREQYF	TGTGCCAGCAGGTCCCCCCAGGGGCGAGAGCAGTACTTC
TRBV7-9	few	TRBJ1-5	-	CASSLRDYQPQHF	TGTGCCAGCAGCCTCCGGGATTATCAGCCCCAGCATTTT
TRBV30	-	TRBJ2-6	-	CAWESTGANVLTF	TGTGCCTGGGAGAGCACTGGGGCCAACGTCCTGACTTTC
TRBV10-3	-	TRBJ2-5	TRBD1	CAISPTGTGPQETQYF	TGTGCCATCAGTCCTACCGGGACAGGGCCTCAAGAGACCCAGTACTTC
TRBV6-5	-	TRBJ2-7	-	CASSRQDSSYEQYF	TGTGCCAGCAGTCGACAGGACAGCTCCTACGAGCAGTACTTC
TRBV3-1/TRBV3-2	few	TRBJ1-1	-	CASSLPPGRADTEAFF	TGTGCCAGCAGCCTGCCGCCGGGCAGGGCGGACACTGAAGCTTTCTTT
TRBV25-1	-	TRBJ2-5	-	CASSGNRDGGTQYF	TGTGCCAGCAGTGGTAACAGGGATGGGGGGACCCAGTACTTC
TRBV24-1	few	TRBJ1-2	-	CATSDLTGLNGYTF	TGTGCCACCAGTGATCTGACAGGATTGAATGGCTACACCTTC
TRBV19	-	TRBJ1-6	TRBD1	CASSRQGESSPLHF	TGTGCCAGTAGTAGACAGGGAGAAAGCTCACCCCTCCACTTT
TRBV18	-	TRBJ2-7	TRBD2	CASSAGLAGVGSYEQYF	TGTGCCAGCTCAGCGGGACTAGCGGGAGTTGGGTCCTACGAGCAGTACTTC
TRBV6-6	once	TRBJ2-3	TRBD1	CASTGTGRTDTQYF	TGTGCCAGCACCGGGACAGGGAGAACAGATACGCAGTATTTT
TRBV24-1	-	TRBJ1-5	-	CATSDGQGGPQHF	TGTGCCACCAGTGATGGGCAGGGAGGGCCCCAGCATTTT
TRBV2	-	TRBJ1-2	-	CASSEARALDYGYTF	TGTGCCAGCAGTGAAGCGAGAGCCCTCGACTATGGCTACACCTTC
TRBV6-5	-	TRBJ2-7	TRBD2	CASRTTSGSHEQYF	TGTGCCAGCAGGACGACTAGCGGGAGCCACGAGCAGTACTTC
TRBV4-1	few	TRBJ1-1	-	CASSPTTPLTEAFF	TGCGCCAGCAGTCCTACGACACCACTCACTGAAGCTTTCTTT
TRBV6-5	-	TRBJ1-5	-	CASRVSPNQPQHF	TGTGCCAGCCGAGTTTCACCGAATCAGCCCCAGCATTTT
TRBV1	-	TRBJ1-1	-	CTSSQDNRVPEAFF	TGCACCAGCAGCCAAGATAACAGGGTACCTGAAGCTTTCTTT
TRBV3-1/TRBV3-2	-	TRBJ1-1	-	CASSQVVETEAFF	TGTGCCAGCAGCCAAGTGGTAGAGACTGAAGCTTTCTTT
TRBV6-1	-	TRBJ2-3	TRBD2	CASSEDPRLAGGLDTQYF	TGTGCCAGCAGTGAAGACCCCCGACTAGCGGGAGGGCTGGATACGCAGTATTTT
TRBV3-1/TRBV3-2	-	TRBJ2-1	-	CASSQWPSREKFF	TGTGCCAGCAGCCAGTGGCCTAGCCGGGAGAAGTTCTTC
TRBV3-1/TRBV3-2	-	TRBJ2-2	-	CASTPNRHNTGELFF	TGTGCCAGCACACCGAACAGACATAACACCGGGGAGCTGTTTTTT
TRBV30	-	TRBJ1-2	-	CAWSPGTIYGYTF	TGTGCCTGGAGTCCCGGGACAATCTATGGCTACACCTTC
TRBV6-1	-	TRBJ1-5	-	CASSERRGRGAGPQHF	TGTGCCAGCAGTGAACGGCGGGGGCGCGGAGCCGGCCCCCAGCATTTT